This T cell receptor (beta chain) appears in the sequencing data of a study of T cell changes during pregnancy in multiple sclerosis. Sequenced by immunoSEQ multiplex PCR; TCRdb stores in-frame clones only, minus some. The sample shows tens of thousands of clones, around nine tenths of them seen only once. CDR1 is SNHLY, CDR2 FYNNEI, per germline. J was trimmed by 8 bases and V by 6 bases; bases with no gene match: 5. This CDR3 has 14 residues. Sequences were derived from CD4+ T cells from peripheral blood mononuclear cells, sampled in the second trimester of pregnancy. The clonotype was recovered from a female donor with multiple sclerosis, enrolled in a pregnancy study. V usage is TRBV2 and J usage is TRBJ1-6; the match to TRBD1 covers 9 bases. The CDR3 sequence is CASRRDREYSPLHF. The CDR3, as DNA: TGTGCCAGCAGACGGGACAGGGAGTATTCACCCCTCCACTTT.